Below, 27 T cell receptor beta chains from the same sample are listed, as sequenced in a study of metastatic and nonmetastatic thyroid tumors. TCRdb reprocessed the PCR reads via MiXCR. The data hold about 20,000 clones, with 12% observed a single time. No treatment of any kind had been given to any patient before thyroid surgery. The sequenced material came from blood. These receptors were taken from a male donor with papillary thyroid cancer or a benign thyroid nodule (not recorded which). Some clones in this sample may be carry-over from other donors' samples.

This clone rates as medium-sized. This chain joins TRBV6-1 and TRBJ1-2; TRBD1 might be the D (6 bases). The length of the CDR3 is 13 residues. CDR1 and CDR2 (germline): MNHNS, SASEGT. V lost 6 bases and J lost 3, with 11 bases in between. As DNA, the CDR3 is TGTGCCAGCAGCCAGGGGTTCTACTATGGCTACACCTTC. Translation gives CASSQGFYYGYTF.

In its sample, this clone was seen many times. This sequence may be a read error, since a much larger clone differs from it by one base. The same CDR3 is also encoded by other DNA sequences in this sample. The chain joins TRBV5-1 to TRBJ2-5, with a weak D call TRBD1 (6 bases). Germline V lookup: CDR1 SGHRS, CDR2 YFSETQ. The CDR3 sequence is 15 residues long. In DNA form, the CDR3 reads TGCGCCAGCAGCCCAAACACAGGGAAAGTGGAGACCCGGTACTTC. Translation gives CASSPNTGKVETRYF.

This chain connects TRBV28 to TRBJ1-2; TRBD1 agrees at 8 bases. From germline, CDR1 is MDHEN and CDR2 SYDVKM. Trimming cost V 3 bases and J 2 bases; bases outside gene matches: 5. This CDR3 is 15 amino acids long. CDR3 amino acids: CASSFYRTGNYGYTF. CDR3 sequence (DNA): TGTGCCAGCAGTTTTTATCGGACAGGGAACTATGGCTACACCTTC.

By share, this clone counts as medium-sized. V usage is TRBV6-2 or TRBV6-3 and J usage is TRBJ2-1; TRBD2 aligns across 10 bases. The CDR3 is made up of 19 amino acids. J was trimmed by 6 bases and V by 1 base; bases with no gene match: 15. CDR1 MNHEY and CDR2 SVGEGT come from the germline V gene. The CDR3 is CASSYFYPPPSGSSNEQFF. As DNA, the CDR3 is TGTGCCAGCAGTTACTTCTACCCGCCCCCTAGCGGGAGTAGCAATGAGCAGTTCTTC.

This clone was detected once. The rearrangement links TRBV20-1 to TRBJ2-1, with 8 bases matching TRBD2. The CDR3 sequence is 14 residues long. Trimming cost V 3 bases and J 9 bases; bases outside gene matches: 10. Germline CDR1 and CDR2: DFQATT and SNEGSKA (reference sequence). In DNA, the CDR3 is TGCAGTGCTAGCACGGGACTAGAATCACTTGAGCAGTTCTTC. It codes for CSASTGLESLEQFF.

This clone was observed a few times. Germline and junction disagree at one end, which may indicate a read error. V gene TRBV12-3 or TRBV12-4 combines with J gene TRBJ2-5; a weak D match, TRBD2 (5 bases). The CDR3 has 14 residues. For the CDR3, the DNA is TGTGCCAGCAGTTTTCTTAGCGCACAAGATACCCAGTACTTC. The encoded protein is CASSFLSAQDTQYF.

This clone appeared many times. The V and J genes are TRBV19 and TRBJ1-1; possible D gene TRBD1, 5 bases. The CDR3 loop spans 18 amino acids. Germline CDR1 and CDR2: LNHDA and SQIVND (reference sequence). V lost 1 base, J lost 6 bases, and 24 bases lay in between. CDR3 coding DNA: TGTGCCAGTAGTATAGGTTGGAGGGGCAAACGAAAACACTCTGAAGCTTTCTTT. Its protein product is CASSIGWRGKRKHSEAFF.

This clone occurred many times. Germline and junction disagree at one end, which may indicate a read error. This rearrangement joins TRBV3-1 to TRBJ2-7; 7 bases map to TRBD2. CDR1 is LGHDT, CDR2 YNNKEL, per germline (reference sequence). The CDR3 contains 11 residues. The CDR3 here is CASSHGGGPSF. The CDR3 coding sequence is TGTGCCAGCAGCCATGGCGGGGGTCCCAGCTTC.

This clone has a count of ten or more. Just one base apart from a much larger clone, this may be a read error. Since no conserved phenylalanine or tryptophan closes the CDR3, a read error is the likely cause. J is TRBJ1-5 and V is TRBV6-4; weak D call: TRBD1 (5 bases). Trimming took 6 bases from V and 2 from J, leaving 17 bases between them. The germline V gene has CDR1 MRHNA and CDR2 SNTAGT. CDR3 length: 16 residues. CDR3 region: CASSPGHSPRNQPQHS. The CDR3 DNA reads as TGTGCCAGCAGCCCCGGACACTCACCTCGCAATCAGCCCCAGCATTCT.

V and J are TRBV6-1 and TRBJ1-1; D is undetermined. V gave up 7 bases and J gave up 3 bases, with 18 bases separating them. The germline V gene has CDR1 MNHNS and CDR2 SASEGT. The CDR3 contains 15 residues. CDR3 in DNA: TGTGCCAGCAATGCTGACACAGAGCCCTACACTGAAGCTTTCTTT. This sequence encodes CASNADTEPYTEAFF.

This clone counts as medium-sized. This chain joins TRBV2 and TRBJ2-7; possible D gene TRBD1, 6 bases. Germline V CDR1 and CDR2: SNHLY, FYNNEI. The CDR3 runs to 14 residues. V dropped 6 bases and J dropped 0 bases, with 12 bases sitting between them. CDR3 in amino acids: CASRKGQSSYEQYF. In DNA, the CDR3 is TGTGCCAGCAGGAAAGGACAGAGCTCCTACGAGCAGTACTTC.

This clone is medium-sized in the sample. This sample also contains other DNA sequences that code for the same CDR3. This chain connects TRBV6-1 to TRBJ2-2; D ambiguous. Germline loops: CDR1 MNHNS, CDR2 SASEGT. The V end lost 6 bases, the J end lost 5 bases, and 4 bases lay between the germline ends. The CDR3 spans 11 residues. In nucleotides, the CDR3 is TGTGCCAGCAGGGGGACCGGGGAGCTGTTTTTT. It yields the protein CASRGTGELFF.

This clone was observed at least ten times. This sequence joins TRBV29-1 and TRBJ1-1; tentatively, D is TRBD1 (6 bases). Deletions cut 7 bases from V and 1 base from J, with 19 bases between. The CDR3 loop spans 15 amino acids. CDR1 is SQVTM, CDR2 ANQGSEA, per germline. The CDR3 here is CSGRLTTGTNTEAFF. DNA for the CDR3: TGCAGCGGGCGACTTACTACAGGGACGAACACTGAAGCTTTCTTT.

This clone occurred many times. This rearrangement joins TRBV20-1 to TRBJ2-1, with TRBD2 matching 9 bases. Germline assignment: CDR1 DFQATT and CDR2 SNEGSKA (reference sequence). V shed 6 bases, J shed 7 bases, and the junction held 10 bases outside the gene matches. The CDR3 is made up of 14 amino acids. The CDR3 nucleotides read TGCAGTGCCCCTAATAGCGGGAGTAGGAATGAGCAGTTCTTC. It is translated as CSAPNSGSRNEQFF.

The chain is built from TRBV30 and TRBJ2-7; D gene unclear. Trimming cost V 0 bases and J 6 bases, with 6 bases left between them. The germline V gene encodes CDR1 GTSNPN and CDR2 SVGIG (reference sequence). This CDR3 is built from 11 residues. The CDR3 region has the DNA TGTGCCTGGAGTGTACGTGTCGAGCAGTACTTC. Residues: CAWSVRVEQYF.

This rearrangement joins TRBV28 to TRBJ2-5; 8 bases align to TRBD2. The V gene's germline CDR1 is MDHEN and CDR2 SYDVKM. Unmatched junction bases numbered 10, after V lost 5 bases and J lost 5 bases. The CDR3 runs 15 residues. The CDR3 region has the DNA TGTGCCAGCAGTACCCCGGGACTAGGGGCGGAGACCCAGTACTTC. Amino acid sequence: CASSTPGLGAETQYF.

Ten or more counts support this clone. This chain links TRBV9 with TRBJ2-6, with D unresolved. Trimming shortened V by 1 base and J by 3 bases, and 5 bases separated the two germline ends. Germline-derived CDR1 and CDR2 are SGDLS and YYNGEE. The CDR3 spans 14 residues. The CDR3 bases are TGTGCCAGCAGCGTATCCTTTGGGGCCAACGTCCTGACTTTC. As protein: CASSVSFGANVLTF.

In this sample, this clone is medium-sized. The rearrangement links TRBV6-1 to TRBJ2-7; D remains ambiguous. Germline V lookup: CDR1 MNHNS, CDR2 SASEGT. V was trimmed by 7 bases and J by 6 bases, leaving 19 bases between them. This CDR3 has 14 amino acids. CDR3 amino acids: CASTNGWTASEQYF. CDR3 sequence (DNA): TGTGCCAGCACCAATGGTTGGACGGCAAGCGAGCAGTACTTC.

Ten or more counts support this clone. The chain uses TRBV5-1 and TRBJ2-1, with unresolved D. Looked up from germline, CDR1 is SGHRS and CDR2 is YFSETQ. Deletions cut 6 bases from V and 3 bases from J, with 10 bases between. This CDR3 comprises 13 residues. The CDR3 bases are TGCGCCAGCACCCTGGGCAGCTACAATGAGCAGTTCTTC. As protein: CASTLGSYNEQFF.

The CDR3 DNA sequence: TGTGCCACCCAGTCTGGCACCAGCACCGGGGAGCTGTTTTTT. Amino acids: CATQSGTSTGELFF. This rearrangement joins TRBV6-1 to TRBJ2-2; D uncertain. The CDR3 is made up of 14 amino acids. The ends were cut back, 10 bases at V and 4 bases at J, with 16 bases in the middle. Germline CDR1 is MNHNS and CDR2 is SASEGT.

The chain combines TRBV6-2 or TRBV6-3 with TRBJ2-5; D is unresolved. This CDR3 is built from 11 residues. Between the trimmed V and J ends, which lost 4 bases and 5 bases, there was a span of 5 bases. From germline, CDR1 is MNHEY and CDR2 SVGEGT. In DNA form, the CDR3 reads TGTGCCAGCAGTTCCCGCGAGACCCAGTACTTC. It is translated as CASSSRETQYF.

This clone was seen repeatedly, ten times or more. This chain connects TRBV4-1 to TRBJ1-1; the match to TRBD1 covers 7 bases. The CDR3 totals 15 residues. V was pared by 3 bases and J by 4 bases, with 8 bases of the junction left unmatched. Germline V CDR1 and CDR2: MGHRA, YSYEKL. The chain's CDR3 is CASSQPRQGGTEAFF. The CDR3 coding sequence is TGCGCCAGCAGCCAGCCAAGACAGGGAGGCACTGAAGCTTTCTTT.

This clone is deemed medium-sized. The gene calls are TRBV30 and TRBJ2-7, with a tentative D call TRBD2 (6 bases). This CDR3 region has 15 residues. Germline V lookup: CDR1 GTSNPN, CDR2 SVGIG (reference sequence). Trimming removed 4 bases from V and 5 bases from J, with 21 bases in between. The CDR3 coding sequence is TGTGCCTGGACTATACCGGGACTCCCGGGCCACGAGCAGTACTTC. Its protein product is CAWTIPGLPGHEQYF.

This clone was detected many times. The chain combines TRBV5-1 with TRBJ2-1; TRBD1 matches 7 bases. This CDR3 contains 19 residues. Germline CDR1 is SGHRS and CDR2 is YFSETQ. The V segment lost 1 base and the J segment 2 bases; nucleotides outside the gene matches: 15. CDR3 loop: CASSLSTGWSTDPYNEQFF. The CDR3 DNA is TGCGCCAGCAGCTTGTCGACAGGGTGGTCTACTGACCCCTACAATGAGCAGTTCTTC.

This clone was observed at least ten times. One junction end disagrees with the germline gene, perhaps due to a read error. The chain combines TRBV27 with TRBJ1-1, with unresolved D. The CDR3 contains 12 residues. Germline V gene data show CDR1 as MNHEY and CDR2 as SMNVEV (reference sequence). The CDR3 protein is CASSFFGGERVF. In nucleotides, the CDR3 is TGTGCCAGCAGTTTTTTTGGTGGGGAACGGGTCTTT.

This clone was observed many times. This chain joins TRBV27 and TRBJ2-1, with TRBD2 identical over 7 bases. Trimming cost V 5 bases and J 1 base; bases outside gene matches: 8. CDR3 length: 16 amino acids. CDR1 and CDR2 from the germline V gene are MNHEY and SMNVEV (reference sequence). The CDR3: CASSPRRGVSYNEQFF. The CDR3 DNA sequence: TGTGCCAGCAGTCCCCGTCGGGGGGTGTCCTACAATGAGCAGTTCTTC.

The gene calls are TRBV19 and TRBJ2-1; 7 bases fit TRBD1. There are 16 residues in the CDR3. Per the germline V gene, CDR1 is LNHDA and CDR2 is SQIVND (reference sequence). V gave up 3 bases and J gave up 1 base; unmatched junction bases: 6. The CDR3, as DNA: TGTGCCAGTAGTATGAGGGGGCAGTGGTCCTACAATGAGCAGTTCTTC. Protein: CASSMRGQWSYNEQFF. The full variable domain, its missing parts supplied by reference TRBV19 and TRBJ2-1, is DGGITQSPKYLFRKEGQNVTLSCEQNLNHDAMYWYRQDPGQGLRLIYYSQIVNDFQKGDIAEGYSVSREKKESFPLTVTSAQKNPTAFYLCASSMRGQWSYNEQFFGPGTRLTVL.